This T cell receptor (beta chain) was found in a study of spatial heterogeneity in lung cancer. Whole-study context: The 60 to 80 donors had untreated early-stage non-small cell lung cancer.

TCRdb ran MiXCR on the 5' RACE reads and lists one entry per CDR3 protein. This sample has approximately 16,000 distinct CDR3 sequences, with 6.3% found just once. This clonotype was found a few times. Time point described: blood at routine non-recurrence follow-up after resection. This clonotype originated in a male donor with early-stage non-small cell lung cancer. Sequenced material: PBMCs, taken at follow-up.

CDR3 amino acids: CASTQGADGYTF. CDR3 bases: TGTGCCAGCACCCAGGGAGCGGATGGCTACACCTTC. The J gene is TRBJ1-2, the V gene TRBV12-3 or TRBV12-4, with D maybe TRBD1 (5 bases). Trimming took 7 bases from V and 6 from J, leaving 12 bases between them. This CDR3 is 12 amino acids long.